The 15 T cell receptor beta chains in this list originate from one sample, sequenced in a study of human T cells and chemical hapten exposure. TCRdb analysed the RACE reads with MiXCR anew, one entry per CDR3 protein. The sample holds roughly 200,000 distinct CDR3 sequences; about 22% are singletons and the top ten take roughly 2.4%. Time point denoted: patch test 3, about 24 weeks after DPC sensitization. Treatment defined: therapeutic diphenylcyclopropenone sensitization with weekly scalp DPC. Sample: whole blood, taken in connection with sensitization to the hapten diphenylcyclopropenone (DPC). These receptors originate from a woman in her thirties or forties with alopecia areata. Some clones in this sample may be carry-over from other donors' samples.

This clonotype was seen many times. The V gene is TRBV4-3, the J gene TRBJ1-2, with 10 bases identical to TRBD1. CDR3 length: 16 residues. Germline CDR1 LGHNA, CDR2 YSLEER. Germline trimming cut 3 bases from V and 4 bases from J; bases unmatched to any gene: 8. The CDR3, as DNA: TGCGCCAGCAGCCACGGACCGGGACAGGGGACCTATGGCTACACCTTC. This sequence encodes CASSHGPGQGTYGYTF.

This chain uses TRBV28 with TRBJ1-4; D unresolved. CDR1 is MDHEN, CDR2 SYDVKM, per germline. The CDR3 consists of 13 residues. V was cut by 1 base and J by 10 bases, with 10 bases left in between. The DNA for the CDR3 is TGTGCCAGCAGTTTATCGAGAGCCGGAAAACTGTTTTTT. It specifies CASSLSRAGKLFF. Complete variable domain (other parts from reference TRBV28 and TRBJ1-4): DVKVTQSSRYLVKRTGEKVFLECVQDMDHENMFWYRQDPGLGLRLIYFSYDVKMKEKGDIPEGYSVSREKKERFSLILESASTNQTSMYLCASSLSRAGKLFFGSGTQLSVL.

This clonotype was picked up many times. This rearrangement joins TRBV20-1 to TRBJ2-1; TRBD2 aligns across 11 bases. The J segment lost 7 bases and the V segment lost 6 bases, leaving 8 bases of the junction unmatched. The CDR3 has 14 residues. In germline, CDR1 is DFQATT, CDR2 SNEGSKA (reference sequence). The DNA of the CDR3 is TGCAGTGCCATACTAGCGGGAGAACTAAATGAGCAGTTCTTC. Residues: CSAILAGELNEQFF.

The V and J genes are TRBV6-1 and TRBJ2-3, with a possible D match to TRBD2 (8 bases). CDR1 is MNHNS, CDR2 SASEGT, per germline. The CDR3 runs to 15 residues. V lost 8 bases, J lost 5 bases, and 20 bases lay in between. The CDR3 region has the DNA TGTGCCAGCGGAAGGGGACAGCGGGAGATAGATACGCAGTATTTT. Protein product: CASGRGQREIDTQYF.

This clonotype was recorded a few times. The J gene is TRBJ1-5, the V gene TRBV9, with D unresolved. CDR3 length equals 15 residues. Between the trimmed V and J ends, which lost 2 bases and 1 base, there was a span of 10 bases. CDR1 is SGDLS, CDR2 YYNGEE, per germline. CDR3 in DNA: TGTGCCAGCAGCGTCCCTCCCCCGAGCAATCAGCCCCAGCATTTT. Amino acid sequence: CASSVPPPSNQPQHF.

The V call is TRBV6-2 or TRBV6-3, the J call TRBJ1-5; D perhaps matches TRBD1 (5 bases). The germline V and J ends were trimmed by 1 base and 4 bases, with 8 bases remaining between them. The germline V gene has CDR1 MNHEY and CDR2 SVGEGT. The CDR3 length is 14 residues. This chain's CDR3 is CASSYWAGNQPQHF. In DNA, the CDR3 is TGTGCCAGCAGTTACTGGGCAGGGAATCAGCCCCAGCATTTT.

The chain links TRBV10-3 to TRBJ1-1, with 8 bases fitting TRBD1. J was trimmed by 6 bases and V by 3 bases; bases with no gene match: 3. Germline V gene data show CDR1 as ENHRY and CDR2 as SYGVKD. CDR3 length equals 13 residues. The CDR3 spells CAISDNRGAEAFF. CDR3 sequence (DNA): TGTGCCATCAGTGATAACAGGGGGGCTGAAGCTTTCTTT.

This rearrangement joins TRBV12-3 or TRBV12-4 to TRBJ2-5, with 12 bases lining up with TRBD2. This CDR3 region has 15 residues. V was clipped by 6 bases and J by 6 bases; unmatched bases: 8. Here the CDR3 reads CASSLLAGGNKTQYF. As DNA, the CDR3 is TGTGCCAGCAGCCTGCTAGCGGGAGGGAACAAGACCCAGTACTTC.

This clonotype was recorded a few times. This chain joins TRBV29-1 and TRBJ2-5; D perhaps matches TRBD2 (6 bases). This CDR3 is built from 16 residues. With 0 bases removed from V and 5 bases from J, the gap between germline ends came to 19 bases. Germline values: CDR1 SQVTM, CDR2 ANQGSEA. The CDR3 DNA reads TGCAGCGTTGAAGATCCGGACTCAAACGCGGGGGAGACCCAGTACTTC. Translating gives CSVEDPDSNAGETQYF.

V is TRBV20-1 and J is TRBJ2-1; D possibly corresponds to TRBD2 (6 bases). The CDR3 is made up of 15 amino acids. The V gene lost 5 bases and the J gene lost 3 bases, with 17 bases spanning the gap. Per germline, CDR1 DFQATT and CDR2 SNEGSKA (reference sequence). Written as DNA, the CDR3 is TGCAGTGCTGTTGGCGGGACGAAAAACTACAATGAGCAGTTCTTC. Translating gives CSAVGGTKNYNEQFF.

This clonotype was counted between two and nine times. CDR3 nucleotides: TGCAGTGCTAGAGCCCGACATCTAGCGGGAGCTAGGAATGAGCAGTTCTTC. Its translation: CSARARHLAGARNEQFF. The V call is TRBV20-1, the J call TRBJ2-1; the match to TRBD2 covers 10 bases. With 1 base clipped from V and 7 bases from J, the junction kept 13 bases outside the gene matches. CDR1 DFQATT and CDR2 SNEGSKA come from the germline V gene (reference sequence). This CDR3 is built from 17 residues.

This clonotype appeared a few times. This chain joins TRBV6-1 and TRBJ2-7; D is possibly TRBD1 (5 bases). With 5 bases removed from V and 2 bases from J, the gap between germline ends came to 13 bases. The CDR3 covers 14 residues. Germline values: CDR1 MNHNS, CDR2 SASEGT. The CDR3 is CASSQGYRTYEQYF. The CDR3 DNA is TGTGCCAGCAGTCAGGGATACCGTACCTACGAGCAGTACTTC.

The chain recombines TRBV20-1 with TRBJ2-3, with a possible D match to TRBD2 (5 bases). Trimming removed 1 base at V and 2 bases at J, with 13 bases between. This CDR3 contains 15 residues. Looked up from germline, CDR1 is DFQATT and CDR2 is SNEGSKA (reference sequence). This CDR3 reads CSARARSGYTDTQYF. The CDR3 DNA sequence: TGCAGTGCTAGAGCCCGGAGCGGTTACACAGATACGCAGTATTTT.

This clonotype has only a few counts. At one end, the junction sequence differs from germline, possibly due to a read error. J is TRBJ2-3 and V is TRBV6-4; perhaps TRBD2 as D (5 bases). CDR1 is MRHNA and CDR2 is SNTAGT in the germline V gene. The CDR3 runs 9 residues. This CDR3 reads CAAPDGIPF. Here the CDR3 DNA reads TGTGCCGCTCCAGACGGGATTCCTTTT.

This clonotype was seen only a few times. In DNA form, the CDR3 reads TGCAGTGCTTACGGCTGGGGACAGCGGAATTCACCCCTCCACTTT. This gives the protein CSAYGWGQRNSPLHF. V is TRBV20-1 and J is TRBJ1-6, with TRBD1 identical over 7 bases. Germline trimming cut 5 bases from V and 7 bases from J; bases unmatched to any gene: 11. This CDR3 comprises 15 residues. Per the germline V gene, CDR1 is DFQATT and CDR2 is SNEGSKA (reference sequence).